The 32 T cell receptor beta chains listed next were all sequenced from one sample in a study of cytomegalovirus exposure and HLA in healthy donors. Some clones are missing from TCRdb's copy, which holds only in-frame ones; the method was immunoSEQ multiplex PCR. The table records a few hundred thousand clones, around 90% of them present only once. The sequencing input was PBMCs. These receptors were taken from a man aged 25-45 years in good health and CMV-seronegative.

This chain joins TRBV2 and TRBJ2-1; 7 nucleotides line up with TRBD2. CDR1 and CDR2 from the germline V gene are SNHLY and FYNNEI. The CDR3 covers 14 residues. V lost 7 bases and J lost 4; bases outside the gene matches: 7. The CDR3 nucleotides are TGTGCCAGCAAACCAAGCGGGGATTACAATGAGCAGTTCTTC. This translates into CASKPSGDYNEQFF.

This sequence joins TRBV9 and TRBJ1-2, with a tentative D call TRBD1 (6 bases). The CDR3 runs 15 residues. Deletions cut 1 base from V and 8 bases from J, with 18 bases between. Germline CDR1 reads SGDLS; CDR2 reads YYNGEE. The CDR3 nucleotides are TGTGCCAGCAGCGTACGGTTTGGACAGAGAGAAGGCTACACCTTC. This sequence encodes CASSVRFGQREGYTF. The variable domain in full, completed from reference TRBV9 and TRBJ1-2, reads DSGVTQTPKHLITATGQRVTLRCSPRSGDLSVYWYQQSLDQGLQFLIQYYNGEERAKGNILERFSAQQFPDLHSELNLSSLELGDSALYFCASSVRFGQREGYTFGSGTRLTVV.

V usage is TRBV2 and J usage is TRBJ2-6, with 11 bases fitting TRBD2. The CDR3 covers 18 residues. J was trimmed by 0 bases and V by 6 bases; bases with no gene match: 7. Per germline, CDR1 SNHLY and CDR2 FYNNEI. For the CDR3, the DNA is TGTGCCAGCAGCCCGACTAGCGGGGATTACTCTGGGGCCAACGTCCTGACTTTC. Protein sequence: CASSPTSGDYSGANVLTF.

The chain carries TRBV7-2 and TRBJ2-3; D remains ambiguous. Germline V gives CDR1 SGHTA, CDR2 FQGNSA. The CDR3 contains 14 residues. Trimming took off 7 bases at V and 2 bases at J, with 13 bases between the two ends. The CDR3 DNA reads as TGTGCCAGCAACAAACGATCCCACACAGATACGCAGTATTTT. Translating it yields CASNKRSHTDTQYF. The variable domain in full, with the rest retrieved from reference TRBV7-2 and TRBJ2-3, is GAGVSQSPSNKVTEKGKDVELRCDPISGHTALYWYRQSLGQGLEFLIYFQGNSAPDKSGLPSDRFSAERTGGSVSTLTIQRTQQEDSAVYLCASNKRSHTDTQYFGPGTRLTVL.

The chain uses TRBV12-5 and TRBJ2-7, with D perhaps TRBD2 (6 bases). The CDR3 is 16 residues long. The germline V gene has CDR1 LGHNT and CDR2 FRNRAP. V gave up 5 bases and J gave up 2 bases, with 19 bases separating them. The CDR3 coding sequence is TGTGCTAGTGGTACTGCCGGGGGATTTTTTACCTACGAGCAGTACTTC. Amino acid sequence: CASGTAGGFFTYEQYF.

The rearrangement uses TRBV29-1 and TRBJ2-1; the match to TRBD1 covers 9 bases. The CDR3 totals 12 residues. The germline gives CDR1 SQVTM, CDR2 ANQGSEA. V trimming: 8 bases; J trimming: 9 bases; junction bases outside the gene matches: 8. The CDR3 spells CSTGQGMGEQFF. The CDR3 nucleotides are TGCAGCACAGGACAGGGGATGGGTGAGCAGTTCTTC.

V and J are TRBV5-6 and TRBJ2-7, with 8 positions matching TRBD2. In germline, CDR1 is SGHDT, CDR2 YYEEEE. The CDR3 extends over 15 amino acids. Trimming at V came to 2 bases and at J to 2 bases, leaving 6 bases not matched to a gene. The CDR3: CASSLLAGTAYEQYF. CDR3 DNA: TGTGCCAGCAGCTTATTAGCGGGGACGGCCTACGAGCAGTACTTC.

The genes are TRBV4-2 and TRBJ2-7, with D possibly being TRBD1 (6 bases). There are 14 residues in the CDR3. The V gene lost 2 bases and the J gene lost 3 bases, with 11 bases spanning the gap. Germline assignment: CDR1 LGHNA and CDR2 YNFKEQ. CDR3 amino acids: CASSQRDTFYEQYF. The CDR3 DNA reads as TGTGCCAGCAGCCAACGGGACACTTTCTACGAGCAGTACTTC.

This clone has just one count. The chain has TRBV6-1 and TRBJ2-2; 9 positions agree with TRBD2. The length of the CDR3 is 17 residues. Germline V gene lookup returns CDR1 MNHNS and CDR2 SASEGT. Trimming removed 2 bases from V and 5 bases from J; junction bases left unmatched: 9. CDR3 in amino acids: CASSERFPSGGTGELFF. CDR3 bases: TGTGCCAGCAGTGAAAGGTTCCCCAGCGGGGGGACCGGGGAGCTGTTTTTT.

The CDR3 region has the DNA TGCGCCAGCAGACAGACATCACAGTTCTCCTACGAGCAGTACTTC. Translating gives CASRQTSQFSYEQYF. The gene calls are TRBV5-1 and TRBJ2-7, with no clear D. The V gene lost 5 bases and the J gene lost 0 bases, with 15 bases spanning the gap. CDR3 size: 15 residues. The germline V gene has CDR1 SGHRS and CDR2 YFSETQ.

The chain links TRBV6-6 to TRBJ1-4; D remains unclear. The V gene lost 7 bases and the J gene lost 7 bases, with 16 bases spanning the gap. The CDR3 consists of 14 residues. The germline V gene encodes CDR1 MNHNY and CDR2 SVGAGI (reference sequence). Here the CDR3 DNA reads TGTGCCAGCACCCCGGACGGGAGAAGTGAAAAACTGTTTTTT. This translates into CASTPDGRSEKLFF.

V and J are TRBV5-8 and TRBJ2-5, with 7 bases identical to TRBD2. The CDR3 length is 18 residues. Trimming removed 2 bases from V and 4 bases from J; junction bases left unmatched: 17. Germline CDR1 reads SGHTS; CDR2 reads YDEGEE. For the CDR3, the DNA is TGTGCCAGCAGCTTCGGACGGACTAGTCGGCCCATGTCAGAGACCCAGTACTTC. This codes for CASSFGRTSRPMSETQYF.

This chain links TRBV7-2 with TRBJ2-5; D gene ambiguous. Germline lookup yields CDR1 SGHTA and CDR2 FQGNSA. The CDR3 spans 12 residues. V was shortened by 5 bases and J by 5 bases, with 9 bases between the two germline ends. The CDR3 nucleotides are TGTGCCAGCAGCCCCCATCGGGAGACCCAGTACTTC. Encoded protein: CASSPHRETQYF.

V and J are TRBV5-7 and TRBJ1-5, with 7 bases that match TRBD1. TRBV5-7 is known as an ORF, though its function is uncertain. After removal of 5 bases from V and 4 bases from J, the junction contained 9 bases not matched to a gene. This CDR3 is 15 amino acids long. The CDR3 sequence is CASSKRQGANQPQHF. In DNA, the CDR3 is TGTGCCAGCAGTAAAAGACAGGGAGCAAATCAGCCCCAGCATTTT.

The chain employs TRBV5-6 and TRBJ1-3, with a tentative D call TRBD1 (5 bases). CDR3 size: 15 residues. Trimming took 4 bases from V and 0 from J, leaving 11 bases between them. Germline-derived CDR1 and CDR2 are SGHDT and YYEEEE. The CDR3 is CASSAGINSGNTIYF. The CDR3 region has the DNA TGTGCCAGCAGCGCAGGGATTAACTCTGGAAACACCATATATTTT.

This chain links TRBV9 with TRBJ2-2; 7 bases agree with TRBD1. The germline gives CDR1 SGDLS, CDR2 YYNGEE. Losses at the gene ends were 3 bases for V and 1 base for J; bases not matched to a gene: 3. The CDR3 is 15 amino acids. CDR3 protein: CASSATGLNTGELFF. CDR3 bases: TGTGCCAGCAGCGCGACAGGGCTGAACACCGGGGAGCTGTTTTTT.

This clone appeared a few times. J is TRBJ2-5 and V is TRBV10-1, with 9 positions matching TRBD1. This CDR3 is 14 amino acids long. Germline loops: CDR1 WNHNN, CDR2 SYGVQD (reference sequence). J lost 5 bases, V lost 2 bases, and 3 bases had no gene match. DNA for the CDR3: TGCGCCAGCAGTGAGACAGGGGGCGAGGAGACCCAGTACTTC. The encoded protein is CASSETGGEETQYF.

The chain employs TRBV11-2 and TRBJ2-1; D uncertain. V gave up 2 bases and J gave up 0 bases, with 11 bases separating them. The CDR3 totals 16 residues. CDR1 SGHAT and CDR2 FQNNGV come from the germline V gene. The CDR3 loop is CASSLPGGISYNEQFF. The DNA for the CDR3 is TGTGCCAGCAGCTTACCGGGTGGAATCTCCTACAATGAGCAGTTCTTC.

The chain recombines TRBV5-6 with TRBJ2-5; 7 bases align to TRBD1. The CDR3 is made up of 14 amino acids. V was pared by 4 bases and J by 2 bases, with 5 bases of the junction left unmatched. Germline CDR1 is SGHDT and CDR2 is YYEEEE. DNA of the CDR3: TGTGCCAGCAGCGCACAGGGGCGGCAAGAGACCCAGTACTTC. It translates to CASSAQGRQETQYF.

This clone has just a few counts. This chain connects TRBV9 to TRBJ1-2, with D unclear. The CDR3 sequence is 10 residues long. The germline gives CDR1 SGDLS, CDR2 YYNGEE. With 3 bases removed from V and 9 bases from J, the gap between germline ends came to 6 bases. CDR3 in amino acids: CASSGRSYTF. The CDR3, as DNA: TGTGCCAGCAGCGGGCGGAGCTACACCTTC.

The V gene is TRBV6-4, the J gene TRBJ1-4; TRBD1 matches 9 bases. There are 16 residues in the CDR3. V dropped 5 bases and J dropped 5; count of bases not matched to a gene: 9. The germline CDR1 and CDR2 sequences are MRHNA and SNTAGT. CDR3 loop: CASSPTTGTGNEKLFF. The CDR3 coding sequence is TGTGCCAGCAGTCCCACCACCGGGACAGGGAATGAAAAACTGTTTTTT.

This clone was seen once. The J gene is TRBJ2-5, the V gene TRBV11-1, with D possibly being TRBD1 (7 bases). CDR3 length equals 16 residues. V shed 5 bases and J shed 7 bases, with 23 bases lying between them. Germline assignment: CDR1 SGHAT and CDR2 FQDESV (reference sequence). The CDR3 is CASSHRGLAGGGTQYF. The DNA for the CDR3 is TGTGCCAGCAGCCACAGGGGCCTAGCCGGGGGCGGGACCCAGTACTTC.

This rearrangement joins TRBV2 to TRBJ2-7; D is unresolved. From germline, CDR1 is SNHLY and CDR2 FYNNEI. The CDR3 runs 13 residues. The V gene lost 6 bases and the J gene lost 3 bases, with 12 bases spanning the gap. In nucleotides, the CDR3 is TGTGCCAGCAGGATCCACGGAGACTACGAGCAGTACTTC. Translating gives CASRIHGDYEQYF.

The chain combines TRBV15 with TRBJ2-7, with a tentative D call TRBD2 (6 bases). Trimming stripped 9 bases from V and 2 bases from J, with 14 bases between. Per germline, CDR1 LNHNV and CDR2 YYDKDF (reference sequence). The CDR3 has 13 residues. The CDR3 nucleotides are TGTGCCACTAGAGGACGGACTACCTACGAGCAGTACTTC. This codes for CATRGRTTYEQYF.

The CDR3 protein is CAWRGGGIMDEQFF. The DNA for the CDR3 is TGTGCCTGGAGGGGTGGCGGAATCATGGATGAGCAGTTCTTC. The chain recombines TRBV30 with TRBJ2-1; D unresolved. V dropped 3 bases and J dropped 8 bases, with 17 bases sitting between them. This CDR3 has 14 residues. Germline-derived CDR1 and CDR2 are GTSNPN and SVGIG (reference sequence).

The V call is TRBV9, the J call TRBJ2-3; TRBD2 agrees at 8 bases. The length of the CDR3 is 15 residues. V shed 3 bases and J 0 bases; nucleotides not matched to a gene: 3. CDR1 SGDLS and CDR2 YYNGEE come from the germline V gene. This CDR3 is CASSERGISTDTQYF. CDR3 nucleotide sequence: TGTGCCAGCAGCGAGCGGGGGATTAGCACAGATACGCAGTATTTT.

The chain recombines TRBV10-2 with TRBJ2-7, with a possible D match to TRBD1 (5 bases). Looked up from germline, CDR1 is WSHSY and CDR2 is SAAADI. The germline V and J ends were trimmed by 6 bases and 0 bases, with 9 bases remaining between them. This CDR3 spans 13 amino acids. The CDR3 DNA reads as TGCGCCAGCAGAGAGACAGTCTCCTACGAGCAGTACTTC. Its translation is CASRETVSYEQYF.

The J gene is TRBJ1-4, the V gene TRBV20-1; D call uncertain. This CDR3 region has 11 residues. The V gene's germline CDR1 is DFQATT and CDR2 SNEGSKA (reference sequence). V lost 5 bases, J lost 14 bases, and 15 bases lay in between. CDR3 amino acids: CSAPRRGRLFF. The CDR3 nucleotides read TGCAGTGCTCCCCGAAGAGGGAGGCTGTTTTTT.

The CDR3 DNA follows: TGCGCCAGCAGCCAAGTATCGGGGAACGGAAACACCATATATTTT. This codes for CASSQVSGNGNTIYF. The chain joins TRBV4-1 to TRBJ1-3; no clear D. The V end lost 1 base, the J end lost 4 bases, and 11 bases lay between the germline ends. In germline, CDR1 is MGHRA, CDR2 YSYEKL. CDR3 length: 15 residues.

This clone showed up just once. The CDR3 DNA is TGCGCCAGCAGCTTGGTGACAGGGGGCGTTTTTAATGCTTTCTTT. Amino acid sequence: CASSLVTGGVFNAFF. The chain has TRBV5-1 and TRBJ1-1; TRBD1 matches 10 bases. CDR1 is SGHRS and CDR2 is YFSETQ in the germline V gene. CDR3 length equals 15 residues. The V and J ends lost 0 bases and 11 bases, in that order; junction bases with no gene match: 10.

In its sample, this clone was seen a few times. CDR3 bases: TGCGCCAGCAGTGAGTCGGAGGGCGGGAATGAGCAGTTCTTC. The encoded protein is CASSESEGGNEQFF. The genes are TRBV10-1 and TRBJ2-1; TRBD2 might be the D (6 bases). Trimming pared 0 bases from V and 7 bases from J, leaving 10 bases between. Germline V lookup: CDR1 WNHNN, CDR2 SYGVQD (reference sequence). The CDR3 has 14 amino acids.

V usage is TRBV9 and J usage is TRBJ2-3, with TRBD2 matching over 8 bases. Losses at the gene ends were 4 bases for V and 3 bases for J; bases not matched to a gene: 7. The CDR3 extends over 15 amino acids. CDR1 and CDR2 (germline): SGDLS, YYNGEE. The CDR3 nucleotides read TGTGCCAGCAGCCCCCTCGGGGGGGCGACAGATACGCAGTATTTT. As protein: CASSPLGGATDTQYF.